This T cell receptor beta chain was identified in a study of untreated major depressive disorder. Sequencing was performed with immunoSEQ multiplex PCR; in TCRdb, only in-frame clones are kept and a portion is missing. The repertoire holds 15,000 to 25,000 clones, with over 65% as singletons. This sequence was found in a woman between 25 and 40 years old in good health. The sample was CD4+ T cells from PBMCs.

In nucleotides, the CDR3 is TGCGCCAGCAGCCGCTCGACTAGCGGGAGTTCCTACGAGCAGTACTTC. This gives the protein CASSRSTSGSSYEQYF. J is TRBJ2-7 and V is TRBV4-1; TRBD2 matches 12 bases. V dropped 4 bases and J dropped 1; count of bases not matched to a gene: 5. Germline V CDR1 and CDR2: MGHRA, YSYEKL. CDR3 length: 16 amino acids.